Presented here are 32 T cell receptor beta chains from one specimen sequenced in a study of blood T cell repertoires in COVID-19. Produced via immunoSEQ multiplex PCR; TCRdb's table is partial and in-frame only. This table has 200,000 to 250,000 clones, roughly 87% appearing once. Sequencing used PBMCs or T cells enriched from blood (not recorded which). These receptors were taken from a man younger than 35 with acute COVID-19.

The count of this clone is one. The chain couples TRBV5-4 to TRBJ1-2; the D gene is possibly TRBD1 (6 bases). V was pared by 3 bases and J by 8 bases, with 23 bases between. The V gene's germline CDR1 is SGHNT and CDR2 YYREEE (reference sequence). There are 16 residues in the CDR3. Here the CDR3 DNA reads TGTGCCAGCAGCTCCAACCTACCGGGACAAAGGTCCGGCTACACCTTC. Translated: CASSSNLPGQRSGYTF.

The chain has TRBV6-2 or TRBV6-3 and TRBJ2-7; no definite D call. Between the trimmed V and J ends, which lost 2 bases and 1 base, there was a span of 9 bases. Germline CDR1 is MNHEY and CDR2 is SVGEGT. The CDR3 consists of 14 residues. The CDR3 DNA follows: TGTGCCAGCAGTTACCCCCCTCGTTCCTACGAGCAGTACTTC. Its translation: CASSYPPRSYEQYF.

The chain employs TRBV6-5 and TRBJ2-3, with a possible D match to TRBD1 (6 bases). The V end lost 0 bases, the J end lost 5 bases, and 15 bases lay between the germline ends. Germline V CDR1 and CDR2: MNHEY, SVGAGI. This CDR3 is 16 amino acids long. CDR3 nucleotide sequence: TGTGCCAGCAGTTACTCCAGGGGCCTAGAGGAAGATACGCAGTATTTT. Translation: CASSYSRGLEEDTQYF.

This rearrangement joins TRBV28 to TRBJ2-1, with TRBD2 identical over 9 bases. With V trimmed by 5 bases and J by 1 base, 6 bases remained unmatched. This CDR3 is 16 amino acids long. Germline-derived CDR1 and CDR2 are MDHEN and SYDVKM. The CDR3 DNA is TGTGCCAGCAGTCCCCGAACTAGCGGGTCCTACAATGAGCAGTTCTTC. This codes for CASSPRTSGSYNEQFF.

The chain carries TRBV19 and TRBJ1-4; D gene unclear. The CDR3 runs 15 residues. Germline CDR1 and CDR2: LNHDA and SQIVND (reference sequence). Trimming cost V 6 bases and J 1 base, with 12 bases left between them. CDR3 loop: CASSLSGRTNEKLFF. The CDR3 nucleotides are TGTGCCAGTAGCCTGTCGGGGAGAACTAATGAAAAACTGTTTTTT.

This chain links TRBV19 with TRBJ2-5, with 8 positions matching TRBD1. The ends lost 3 bases at V and 5 bases at J; junction bases unmatched: 5. CDR1 and CDR2 (germline): LNHDA, SQIVND (reference sequence). The CDR3 extends over 14 amino acids. In nucleotides, the CDR3 is TGTGCCAGTAGTATCGTCAGGGGGCATGAGACCCAGTACTTC. Translated: CASSIVRGHETQYF.

This clone occurred a few times. The rearrangement joins TRBV11-2 to TRBJ1-4; TRBD1 aligns across 9 bases. Trimming removed 6 bases from V and 5 bases from J; junction bases left unmatched: 4. CDR1 SGHAT and CDR2 FQNNGV come from the germline V gene. The CDR3 is 14 residues long. As DNA, the CDR3 is TGTGCCAGCAGGGAGACAGGGGGGAATGAAAAACTGTTTTTT. Amino acid sequence: CASRETGGNEKLFF. Combining the CDR3 with reference TRBV11-2 and TRBJ1-4 gives the whole variable domain EAGVAQSPRYKIIEKRQSVAFWCNPISGHATLYWYQQILGQGPKLLIQFQNNGVVDDSQLPKDRFSAERLKGVDSTLKIQPAKLEDSAVYLCASRETGGNEKLFFGSGTQLSVL.

The gene calls are TRBV18 and TRBJ2-7, with D tentatively TRBD2 (5 bases). This CDR3 has 14 amino acids. V was trimmed by 3 bases and J by 3 bases, leaving 12 bases between them. The germline V gene has CDR1 KGHSH and CDR2 LQKENI. This CDR3 is CASSPRVFHYEQYF. CDR3 nucleotides: TGTGCCAGCTCACCGAGGGTGTTCCACTACGAGCAGTACTTC.

This clone came up once. The CDR3 DNA reads as TGCGCCAGCAGCCAAGAGTGGCTAGTGGTCGGGGAGCTGTTTTTT. Translated, it gives CASSQEWLVVGELFF. This chain links TRBV4-1 with TRBJ2-2; D not certain. Germline V lookup: CDR1 MGHRA, CDR2 YSYEKL. V lost 0 bases to trimming and J lost 7 bases, with 12 bases between them. The CDR3 consists of 15 residues.

V is TRBV28 and J is TRBJ1-4, with TRBD1 matching 7 bases. In germline, CDR1 is MDHEN, CDR2 SYDVKM. The CDR3 has 14 amino acids. V dropped 7 bases and J dropped 6; count of bases not matched to a gene: 8. CDR3 protein: CASNPTGSHEKLFF. CDR3 DNA: TGTGCCAGCAACCCGACAGGGTCGCATGAAAAACTGTTTTTT.

The chain joins TRBV28 to TRBJ1-5, with D uncertain. CDR1 is MDHEN, CDR2 SYDVKM, per germline. Trimming took off 5 bases at V and 7 bases at J, with 18 bases between the two ends. The CDR3 is 15 residues long. The CDR3 coding sequence is TGTGCCAGCAGTAAGGAGTTCGGATTTCTCCAGCCCCAGCATTTT. Its protein is CASSKEFGFLQPQHF.

This sequence joins TRBV5-6 and TRBJ2-7; tentative D call: TRBD1 (6 bases). The V gene's germline CDR1 is SGHDT and CDR2 YYEEEE. There are 14 residues in the CDR3. V was cut by 5 bases and J by 1 base, with 13 bases left in between. CDR3 protein: CASRLNRASYEQYF. As DNA, the CDR3 is TGTGCCAGCAGACTGAACAGGGCTTCCTACGAGCAGTACTTC.

This clone appeared a few times. The V and J genes are TRBV28 and TRBJ1-2, with TRBD1 matching over 8 bases. Germline V CDR1 and CDR2: MDHEN, SYDVKM. CDR3 length equals 14 residues. The J segment lost 8 bases and the V segment lost 3 bases, leaving 8 bases of the junction unmatched. Here the CDR3 reads CASSFLGQGGGYTF. Written as DNA, the CDR3 is TGTGCCAGCAGTTTTTTAGGACAGGGTGGGGGCTACACCTTC.

The chain recombines TRBV7-6 with TRBJ2-3; the D gene is possibly TRBD2 (6 bases). In germline, CDR1 is SGHVS, CDR2 FNYEAQ. The V end lost 5 bases, the J end lost 7 bases, and 22 bases lay between the germline ends. This CDR3 is built from 16 residues. The CDR3 protein is CASSLNRDSPQYTQYF. CDR3 DNA sequence: TGTGCCAGCAGCCTCAACCGGGACTCACCTCAGTATACGCAGTATTTT. Full variable domain (missing parts from reference TRBV7-6 and TRBJ2-3): GAGVSQSPRYKVTKRGQDVALRCDPISGHVSLYWYRQALGQGPEFLTYFNYEAQQDKSGLPNDRFSAERPEGSISTLTIQRTEQRDSAMYRCASSLNRDSPQYTQYFGPGTRLTVL.

This chain links TRBV6-5 with TRBJ2-7; TRBD1 agrees at 7 bases. The junction had 3 bases not matched to a gene; V was cut back by 2 bases and J by 2 bases. This CDR3 has 14 residues. The V gene's germline CDR1 is MNHEY and CDR2 SVGAGI. Here the CDR3 DNA reads TGTGCCAGCAGTTACGCACAGGGGACCTACGAGCAGTACTTC. Translating gives CASSYAQGTYEQYF.

The chain links TRBV19 to TRBJ2-2, with 14 bases matching TRBD2. Per germline, CDR1 LNHDA and CDR2 SQIVND (reference sequence). The ends lost 4 bases at V and 8 bases at J; junction bases unmatched: 3. The CDR3 length is 15 residues. As DNA, the CDR3 is TGTGCCAGTAGTAGACTAGCGGGAGGGGCGGGGGAGCTGTTTTTT. Translation: CASSRLAGGAGELFF.

A single count supports this clone. As DNA, the CDR3 is TGTGCCATCAGTGAGGACCCCTGGGCAGGGGGGTTTGGAAACACCATATATTTT. Translation: CAISEDPWAGGFGNTIYF. The chain has TRBV10-3 and TRBJ1-3, with 7 bases matching TRBD1. This CDR3 contains 18 residues. The ends lost 2 bases at V and 3 bases at J; junction bases unmatched: 13. Germline V CDR1 and CDR2: ENHRY, SYGVKD.

This clone was recorded once. The chain employs TRBV25-1 and TRBJ1-2; the match to TRBD1 covers 7 bases. This CDR3 spans 14 amino acids. Trimming at V came to 7 bases and at J to 2 bases, leaving 7 bases not matched to a gene. The germline V gene has CDR1 MGHDK and CDR2 SYGVNS. The CDR3 loop reads CASTRPGGNYGYTF. The CDR3 DNA sequence: TGTGCCAGCACACGACCAGGGGGAAACTATGGCTACACCTTC.

The genes are TRBV4-1 and TRBJ2-3; D perhaps matches TRBD2 (6 bases). With 0 bases removed from V and 4 bases from J, the gap between germline ends came to 14 bases. Germline CDR1 MGHRA, CDR2 YSYEKL. There are 16 residues in the CDR3. The CDR3 sequence: CASSQDTGVGSDTQYF. The CDR3 DNA sequence: TGCGCCAGCAGCCAAGATACGGGAGTAGGTTCAGATACGCAGTATTTT.

The chain is built from TRBV28 and TRBJ2-7; possible D gene TRBD2, 6 bases. Germline CDR1 is MDHEN and CDR2 is SYDVKM. V was shortened by 6 bases and J by 2 bases, with 14 bases between the two germline ends. This CDR3 has 14 amino acids. The CDR3 bases are TGTGCCAGCAGGCCACCCGGGGGAACCTACGAGCAGTACTTC. Translation: CASRPPGGTYEQYF.

V is TRBV7-8 and J is TRBJ1-1; 7 bases fit TRBD1. Germline V gene lookup returns CDR1 SGHVS and CDR2 FQNEAQ. V lost 1 base and J lost 8; bases outside the gene matches: 16. The CDR3 sequence is 17 residues long. CDR3 nucleotides: TGTGCCAGCAGCTTAGTCATTTGGGACAGCAAAAACTCGGAAGCTTTCTTT. Translating gives CASSLVIWDSKNSEAFF.

V gene TRBV10-1 combines with J gene TRBJ2-5, with 11 nucleotides matching TRBD2. Losses at the gene ends were 5 bases for V and 4 bases for J; bases not matched to a gene: 6. This CDR3 contains 15 residues. Germline V CDR1 and CDR2: WNHNN, SYGVQD (reference sequence). The CDR3 bases are TGCGCCAGCAGTATTCTAGCGGGAGGTCGAGAGACCCAGTACTTC. It encodes CASSILAGGRETQYF.

Note on this clone: One end of the junction does not line up with germline, which may come from a read error. The chain combines TRBV7-7 with TRBJ2-7, with 9 bases identical to TRBD1. The germline CDR1 and CDR2 sequences are SSHAT and FNYEAQ (reference sequence). The CDR3 has 16 amino acids. In DNA, the CDR3 is TGTGCTAGCAGCTTGGACAGGGGCCGGATAACCTACGAGCAGTACTTC. Translating gives CASSLDRGRITYEQYF.

This clone has only a few counts. The chain couples TRBV18 to TRBJ2-7; TRBD2 is a possible D gene (5 bases). Germline V gene sequence: CDR1 KGHSH, CDR2 LQKENI. The germline V and J ends were trimmed by 2 bases and 0 bases, with 20 bases remaining between them. The CDR3 loop spans 18 amino acids. CDR3 loop: CASSPSLPLFRDSYEQYF. The CDR3, as DNA: TGTGCCAGCTCACCAAGCCTTCCTCTTTTTCGGGACTCCTACGAGCAGTACTTC. Full variable domain (remainder filled in from reference TRBV18 and TRBJ2-7): NAGVMQNPRHLVRRRGQEARLRCSPMKGHSHVYWYRQLPEEGLKFMVYLQKENIIDESGMPKERFSAEFPKEGPSILRIQQVVRGDSAAYFCASSPSLPLFRDSYEQYFGPGTRLTVT.

The chain combines TRBV27 with TRBJ2-2; TRBD1 agrees at 9 bases. The J segment lost 6 bases and the V segment lost 4 bases, leaving 6 bases of the junction unmatched. Germline V CDR1 and CDR2: MNHEY, SMNVEV (reference sequence). The CDR3 totals 15 residues. For the CDR3, the DNA is TGTGCCAGCAGTTCCGGGACAGGGTCCCCCGGGGAGCTGTTTTTT. The encoded protein is CASSSGTGSPGELFF.

V and J are TRBV6-2 or TRBV6-3 and TRBJ2-3; 10 bases are shared with TRBD2. This CDR3 region has 17 residues. The germline CDR1 and CDR2 sequences are MNHEY and SVGEGT. The V gene end was trimmed by 2 bases and the J gene end by 4 bases; junction bases not matched to a gene: 9. The CDR3 region is CASSYRTWLAGADTQYF. CDR3 DNA sequence: TGTGCCAGCAGTTACCGCACGTGGCTAGCGGGAGCAGATACGCAGTATTTT.

V gene TRBV19 combines with J gene TRBJ1-2; 8 nucleotides agree with TRBD1. With V trimmed by 10 bases and J by 3 bases, 10 bases remained unmatched. The CDR3 has 14 residues. CDR1 LNHDA and CDR2 SQIVND come from the germline V gene (reference sequence). The CDR3 sequence: CATDPGGSDYGYTF. The CDR3 coding sequence is TGTGCCACCGACCCAGGGGGCAGCGACTATGGCTACACCTTC.

This chain links TRBV27 with TRBJ2-3; the match to TRBD2 covers 7 bases. This CDR3 region has 18 residues. Germline V gives CDR1 MNHEY, CDR2 SMNVEV (reference sequence). The V and J ends lost 5 bases and 1 base, in that order; junction bases with no gene match: 15. The CDR3, as DNA: TGTGCCAGCAGTCCCGGGGACTACAAATACGGTGGCACAGATACGCAGTATTTT. As protein: CASSPGDYKYGGTDTQYF.

The chain combines TRBV29-1 with TRBJ2-7, with TRBD1 identical over 10 bases. This CDR3 comprises 12 residues. Germline V lookup: CDR1 SQVTM, CDR2 ANQGSEA. Trimming took 4 bases from V and 6 from J; bases not matched to a gene: 3. The CDR3 DNA is TGCAGCGTTGGACAGGGGGCATCCGAGCAGTACTTC. Its protein is CSVGQGASEQYF.

This clone occurred a few times. The chain joins TRBV6-1 to TRBJ2-7; TRBD2 agrees at 12 bases. Per germline, CDR1 MNHNS and CDR2 SASEGT. The CDR3 has 15 amino acids. Trimming took 1 base from V and 5 from J; bases not matched to a gene: 3. The CDR3 here is CASSEGLAGAHEQYF. Here the CDR3 DNA reads TGTGCCAGCAGTGAAGGACTAGCGGGAGCCCACGAGCAGTACTTC.

The rearrangement joins TRBV20-1 to TRBJ1-2, with a tentative D call TRBD1 (5 bases). Trimming removed 8 bases from V and 8 bases from J, with 15 bases in between. Germline values: CDR1 DFQATT, CDR2 SNEGSKA (reference sequence). The CDR3 extends over 11 amino acids. The CDR3, as DNA: TGCAGTTTTCACGGGGGTTGGGGCTACACCTTC. Its protein is CSFHGGWGYTF.

The chain employs TRBV27 and TRBJ2-7, with a tentative D call TRBD2 (6 bases). In germline, CDR1 is MNHEY, CDR2 SMNVEV (reference sequence). V lost 2 bases and J lost 6, with 11 bases in between. The CDR3 has 13 residues. The CDR3 spells CASSLRRDGEQYF. The CDR3 DNA follows: TGTGCCAGCAGTTTAAGGAGGGATGGCGAGCAGTACTTC.